The following is a T cell receptor beta chain sequence with its context. Its antigen is undetermined. TCRdb re-analyzed the 5' RACE reads; it lists each CDR3 protein once, without DNA. The table lists roughly 390,000 distinct CDR3 sequences, with about 11% in the top ten. The data are from a study of T cells expressing NK-cell markers. Study in general: Researchers got TCR beta repertoires out of sorted CD3+CD56+NKG2C+, CD3+CD56+NKG2C- and CD3+CD56-NKG2C+ T cells. In the group of eight sequenced donors, seven were HCMV-seropositive and one was seronegative. Findings and limits, study-wide: Similarly, these clonotypes led the CD3+CD56-NKG2C+ fraction as well in a few donors.

The CDR3 is made up of 14 amino acids. V and J are TRBV12-3 or TRBV12-4 and TRBJ2-7; the TCRdb D gene call, TRBD1, has no DNA to confirm it. The TCR originated in a woman between 50 and 59 years old in good health. Sequencing used blood T cells: a sorted CD56 or NKG2C T cell subset, CD4+ or CD8+ T cells, or bulk PBMC T cells (not recorded which). CDR3 residues: CASSLGRATYEQYF.